The 9 T cell receptor beta chains below were found in one sample sequenced in a study of T cell responses to AZD1222 COVID-19 vaccine. Sequenced by immunoSEQ multiplex PCR; TCRdb stores in-frame clones only, minus some. The sample has approximately 120,000 clones; approximately 90% are singletons. The source material was peripheral blood, sampled 28 days after the second AZD1222 dose. The receptors stem from an adult who received the AZD1222 COVID-19 vaccine.

This rearrangement joins TRBV18 to TRBJ2-1; 10 nucleotides match TRBD1. The germline V gene has CDR1 KGHSH and CDR2 LQKENI. J gave up 6 bases and V 3 bases, and 8 bases lay outside the gene matches. CDR3 length equals 16 residues. The CDR3 sequence: CASSPFRGQGTNEQFF. CDR3 DNA sequence: TGTGCCAGCTCACCTTTTAGGGGACAGGGGACCAATGAGCAGTTCTTC.

The CDR3, as DNA: TGTGCCAGCAGCTCAGGACGTTCAGGAAATGGCTACACCTTC. Its protein is CASSSGRSGNGYTF. V is TRBV7-6 and J is TRBJ1-2; D uncertain. There are 14 residues in the CDR3. Trimming pared 4 bases from V and 6 bases from J, leaving 15 bases between. The germline gives CDR1 SGHVS, CDR2 FNYEAQ.

In this sample, this clone turned up a few times. This chain joins TRBV3-1 (or the pseudogene TRBV3-2) and TRBJ2-1; D may be TRBD1 (5 bases). Germline CDR1 is LGHDT and CDR2 is YNNKEL (reference sequence). Trimming took off 1 base at V and 3 bases at J, with 10 bases between the two ends. The CDR3 has 15 residues. The DNA of the CDR3 is TGTGCCAGCAGCCAAGTGCAGGGATACTACAATGAGCAGTTCTTC. Translation: CASSQVQGYYNEQFF.

The rearrangement links TRBV11-2 to TRBJ1-1; perhaps TRBD1 as D (6 bases). Germline assignment: CDR1 SGHAT and CDR2 FQNNGV. Trimming cost V 0 bases and J 1 base, with 24 bases left between them. CDR3 length equals 20 residues. This CDR3 reads CASSLEQGFWDLAGNTEAFF. DNA of the CDR3: TGTGCCAGCAGCTTAGAGCAGGGGTTCTGGGATTTGGCGGGGAACACTGAAGCTTTCTTT.

The V gene is TRBV6-2 or TRBV6-3, the J gene TRBJ2-1, with D possibly TRBD1 on 6 matching bases. CDR3 length: 18 residues. The germline V gene encodes CDR1 MNHEY and CDR2 SVGEGT. With 3 bases removed from V and 2 bases from J, the gap between germline ends came to 20 bases. In DNA, the CDR3 is TGTGCCAGCAGTTATGCCGGGTGGGACACCCGAACCTACAATGAGCAGTTCTTC. Translating it yields CASSYAGWDTRTYNEQFF.

The chain carries TRBV15 and TRBJ2-7; 7 nucleotides agree with TRBD2. The CDR3 length is 15 residues. After removal of 3 bases from V and 2 bases from J, the junction contained 7 bases not matched to a gene. From germline, CDR1 is LNHNV and CDR2 YYDKDF (reference sequence). The CDR3 reads CATSREAGLTYEQYF. CDR3 coding DNA: TGTGCCACCAGCAGGGAAGCGGGACTCACCTACGAGCAGTACTTC.

Only one count was recorded for this clone. The rearrangement uses TRBV6-2 or TRBV6-3 and TRBJ2-2; D unclear. The CDR3 contains 15 residues. CDR1 and CDR2 (germline): MNHEY, SVGEGT. V lost 2 bases to trimming and J lost 4 bases, with 11 bases between them. CDR3 DNA: TGTGCCAGCAGTTACATACCACAGATCACCGGGGAGCTGTTTTTT. Amino acid sequence: CASSYIPQITGELFF.

This clone was counted only a few times. The rearrangement uses TRBV29-1 and TRBJ1-3; 9 bases line up with TRBD1. This CDR3 has 14 residues. Germline V gives CDR1 SQVTM, CDR2 ANQGSEA. The junction had 6 bases not matched to a gene; V was cut back by 7 bases and J by 2 bases. The CDR3 is CSATGQGTGNTIYF. In nucleotides, the CDR3 is TGCAGCGCCACGGGACAGGGTACTGGAAACACCATATATTTT.

This rearrangement joins TRBV12-3 or TRBV12-4 to TRBJ1-2; D is possibly TRBD1 (5 bases). CDR3 length: 12 amino acids. V was pared by 3 bases and J by 7 bases, with 9 bases between. The CDR3 loop is CASSFGTGGYTF. The CDR3 DNA follows: TGTGCCAGCAGTTTCGGGACCGGTGGCTACACCTTC.